The 24 T cell receptor beta chains in this list originate from one sample, sequenced in a study of cytomegalovirus exposure and HLA in healthy donors. PCR primers comprised 60 Vbeta and 13 Jbeta primers. Clones were sequenced by immunoSEQ multiplex PCR, and TCRdb holds only the in-frame ones, with some missing. This table has 150,000 or so clones, nearly 80% appearing once. Material for sequencing was PBMCs. The receptors shown here come from a man over 45 in good health and CMV-seropositive.

V and J are TRBV5-1 and TRBJ2-3; TRBD2 agrees at 7 bases. CDR1 is SGHRS, CDR2 YFSETQ, per germline. There are 16 residues in the CDR3. The J segment lost 0 bases and the V segment lost 7 bases, leaving 11 bases of the junction unmatched. CDR3 in DNA: TGCGCCAGCGGTGCTAGCGGTTACTCTAGCACAGATACGCAGTATTTT. Protein sequence: CASGASGYSSTDTQYF.

The chain employs TRBV7-2 and TRBJ2-3; the D is unclear. The CDR3 covers 13 residues. Trimming took 3 bases from V and 6 from J, leaving 10 bases between them. The germline V gene has CDR1 SGHTA and CDR2 FQGNSA. CDR3 region: CASSLGPTDTQYF. CDR3 nucleotide sequence: TGTGCCAGCAGCTTGGGCCCGACGGATACGCAGTATTTT.

The chain recombines TRBV2 with TRBJ2-2; a weak D match, TRBD1 (5 bases). The germline CDR1 and CDR2 sequences are SNHLY and FYNNEI. The CDR3 has 14 residues. V was shortened by 6 bases and J by 0 bases, with 8 bases between the two germline ends. The CDR3 bases are TGTGCCAGCAGGGACACTCCGAACACCGGGGAGCTGTTTTTT. The encoded protein is CASRDTPNTGELFF. Full variable domain (remainder filled in from reference TRBV2 and TRBJ2-2): EPEVTQTPSHQVTQMGQEVILRCVPISNHLYFYWYRQILGQKVEFLVSFYNNEISEKSEIFDDQFSVERPDGSNFTLKIRSTKLEDSAMYFCASRDTPNTGELFFGEGSRLTVL.

The CDR3 loop is CATSSGADLYTGELFF. CDR3 sequence (DNA): TGTGCCACCTCGAGCGGAGCCGACCTCTACACCGGGGAGCTGTTTTTT. The rearrangement links TRBV11-2 to TRBJ2-2; D might be TRBD2 (5 bases). Trimming stripped 10 bases from V and 3 bases from J, with 21 bases between. The CDR3 sequence is 16 residues long. CDR1 SGHAT and CDR2 FQNNGV come from the germline V gene.

The CDR3 loop is CASSENSFTDTQYF. CDR3 bases: TGTGCCAGCAGTGAAAACAGTTTCACAGATACGCAGTATTTT. This chain links TRBV25-1 with TRBJ2-3; D gene unclear. V was trimmed by 2 bases and J by 2 bases, leaving 8 bases between them. The V gene's germline CDR1 is MGHDK and CDR2 SYGVNS. CDR3 length: 14 residues.

J is TRBJ1-2 and V is TRBV6-1; 9 nucleotides agree with TRBD1. The length of the CDR3 is 13 residues. Germline V lookup: CDR1 MNHNS, CDR2 SASEGT. Germline trimming cut 6 bases from V and 7 bases from J; bases unmatched to any gene: 6. CDR3 amino acids: CASRPGTGLGYTF. CDR3 DNA: TGTGCCAGCAGACCCGGGACAGGGCTTGGCTACACCTTC.

The chain carries TRBV6-1 and TRBJ2-3; 8 nucleotides match TRBD2. Trimming cost V 6 bases and J 4 bases; bases outside gene matches: 6. Per the germline V gene, CDR1 is MNHNS and CDR2 is SASEGT. This CDR3 has 14 amino acids. CDR3 sequence: CASRPGGPPDTQYF. For the CDR3, the DNA is TGTGCCAGCAGACCGGGGGGGCCTCCAGATACGCAGTATTTT.

To note about this clone: The germline gene is not matched at one end of the junction; a read error may be the cause. At the DNA level, this CDR3 is encoded by other sequences in the same sample as well. The chain has TRBV7-3 and TRBJ1-5, with unresolved D. The CDR3 runs to 13 residues. Germline V gene sequence: CDR1 SGHTA, CDR2 FQGTGA. The CDR3 nucleotides read TGTGTCAGCAGCTTAAGCGGTTCTCAGCCCCAGCATTTC. Its protein is CVSSLSGSQPQHF.

This clone was seen once. The chain links TRBV6-5 to TRBJ2-3; tentatively, D is TRBD1 (6 bases). The ends were cut back, 10 bases at V and 3 bases at J, with 17 bases in the middle. Germline V CDR1 and CDR2: MNHEY, SVGAGI. This CDR3 is 14 amino acids long. CDR3 protein: CATRRGWVTDTQYF. The CDR3 DNA sequence: TGTGCCACCCGAAGGGGGTGGGTGACAGATACGCAGTATTTT.

The chain's CDR3 is CASSLGLAEITGELFF. For the CDR3, the DNA is TGTGCCAGCAGCTTAGGACTAGCGGAGATCACCGGGGAGCTGTTTTTT. This rearrangement joins TRBV11-2 to TRBJ2-2, with 9 bases identical to TRBD2. Germline loops: CDR1 SGHAT, CDR2 FQNNGV. The CDR3 extends over 16 amino acids. With V trimmed by 1 base and J by 4 bases, 4 bases remained unmatched.

The rearrangement uses TRBV10-3 and TRBJ2-5; possibly TRBD1 for D (6 bases). Germline V gene lookup returns CDR1 ENHRY and CDR2 SYGVKD. The CDR3 loop spans 13 amino acids. Between the trimmed V and J ends, which lost 2 bases and 5 bases, there was a span of 9 bases. The CDR3 sequence is CAISEGQRETQYF. CDR3 sequence (DNA): TGTGCCATCAGTGAGGGACAGAGGGAGACCCAGTACTTC.

The chain combines TRBV7-9 with TRBJ2-5; D not resolved. Trimming removed 2 bases from V and 4 bases from J, with 8 bases in between. From germline, CDR1 is SEHNR and CDR2 FQNEAQ (reference sequence). CDR3 length: 13 residues. CDR3 bases: TGTGCCAGCAGCTTACTACTAAGAGAGACCCAGTACTTC. This translates into CASSLLLRETQYF.

The chain couples TRBV4-1 to TRBJ2-7, with TRBD2 identical over 10 bases. The V gene end was trimmed by 3 bases and the J gene end by 4 bases; junction bases not matched to a gene: 6. There are 15 residues in the CDR3. Germline CDR1 and CDR2: MGHRA and YSYEKL. The CDR3 loop is CASSHGTSAIYEQYF. The CDR3, as DNA: TGCGCCAGCAGCCACGGGACTAGCGCTATATACGAGCAGTACTTC.

This clone was picked up a small number of times. The genes are TRBV10-3 and TRBJ2-5; a weak D match, TRBD2 (7 bases). V lost 4 bases and J 5 bases, leaving 11 bases between the germline ends. Germline V CDR1 and CDR2: ENHRY, SYGVKD. The CDR3 has 13 residues. The CDR3 DNA reads as TGTGCCATCAGTGTCGGGGGGCTGGAGACCCAGTACTTC. As protein: CAISVGGLETQYF.

The rearrangement links TRBV6-5 to TRBJ2-7; D possibly corresponds to TRBD1 (5 bases). Germline lookup yields CDR1 MNHEY and CDR2 SVGAGI. The CDR3 has 15 amino acids. V was cut by 2 bases and J by 3 bases, with 14 bases left in between. In DNA, the CDR3 is TGTGCCAGCAGTTACGATTCCACAGGCCGCTACGAGCAGTACTTC. Its protein is CASSYDSTGRYEQYF.

The rearrangement links TRBV9 to TRBJ1-1, with D possibly matching TRBD1 (5 bases). CDR1 and CDR2 from the germline V gene are SGDLS and YYNGEE. The CDR3 spans 14 residues. V dropped 3 bases and J dropped 0 bases, with 9 bases sitting between them. The CDR3 sequence is CASSGSQVNTEAFF. CDR3 coding DNA: TGTGCCAGCAGCGGATCACAGGTGAACACTGAAGCTTTCTTT. Full variable domain (missing parts from reference TRBV9 and TRBJ1-1): DSGVTQTPKHLITATGQRVTLRCSPRSGDLSVYWYQQSLDQGLQFLIQYYNGEERAKGNILERFSAQQFPDLHSELNLSSLELGDSALYFCASSGSQVNTEAFFGQGTRLTVV.

The rearrangement uses TRBV30 and TRBJ1-5, with D unclear. In germline, CDR1 is GTSNPN, CDR2 SVGIG (reference sequence). V dropped 4 bases and J dropped 0 bases, with 13 bases sitting between them. The CDR3 is made up of 15 amino acids. CDR3 in amino acids: CAWTEDMHSNQPQHF. The DNA for the CDR3 is TGTGCCTGGACTGAGGATATGCATAGCAATCAGCCCCAGCATTTT.

This sequence joins TRBV15 and TRBJ2-7; D ambiguous. The V end was cut by 1 base, the J end by 6 bases, with 7 bases between. Germline V gene sequence: CDR1 LNHNV, CDR2 YYDKDF (reference sequence). CDR3 size: 12 residues. The CDR3 DNA reads as TGTGCCACCAGCAGAGGGGTGGGCGAGCAGTACGTC. It translates to CATSRGVGEQYV.

The chain couples TRBV5-1 to TRBJ2-7; 7 bases map to TRBD2. Germline V CDR1 and CDR2: SGHRS, YFSETQ. The junction had 11 bases not matched to a gene; V was cut back by 4 bases and J by 1 base. The CDR3 runs to 16 residues. As DNA, the CDR3 is TGCGCCAGCAGCCCCGGGGGGACCACAGTGTCCTACGAGCAGTACGTC. This codes for CASSPGGTTVSYEQYV.

The chain employs TRBV11-2 and TRBJ1-6, with D hard to call. Germline CDR1 reads SGHAT; CDR2 reads FQNNGV. The V end was cut by 3 bases, the J end by 7 bases, with 13 bases between. CDR3 length: 15 amino acids. The CDR3 loop is CASSFGRTLNSPLHF. In nucleotides, the CDR3 is TGTGCCAGCAGCTTTGGGAGAACATTGAATTCACCCCTCCACTTT.

The chain employs TRBV5-1 and TRBJ1-2; D remains ambiguous. This CDR3 has 16 residues. Germline CDR1 reads SGHRS; CDR2 reads YFSETQ. V lost 0 bases and J 0 bases, leaving 12 bases between the germline ends. The CDR3: CASSLVSGRANYGYTF. CDR3 coding DNA: TGCGCCAGCAGCTTGGTGTCGGGGAGGGCTAACTATGGCTACACCTTC.

The gene calls are TRBV11-2 and TRBJ2-3, with TRBD1 identical over 7 bases. The V gene's germline CDR1 is SGHAT and CDR2 FQNNGV. The CDR3 sequence is 15 residues long. J gave up 1 base and V 3 bases, and 4 bases lay outside the gene matches. The CDR3 sequence is CASSLATGGTDTQYF. In DNA, the CDR3 is TGTGCCAGCAGCTTGGCCACAGGGGGCACAGATACGCAGTATTTT.

The genes are TRBV6-4 and TRBJ2-2; 13 bases align to TRBD2. The CDR3 runs 18 residues. Germline V CDR1 and CDR2: MRHNA, SNTAGT. Trimming cost V 3 bases and J 0 bases; bases outside gene matches: 4. The CDR3 DNA follows: TGTGCCAGCAGTGAAACTACTAGCGGGGGGGCGAACACCGGGGAGCTGTTTTTT. Residues: CASSETTSGGANTGELFF.

The rearrangement joins TRBV4-1 to TRBJ2-1; 15 positions match TRBD2. The CDR3 is 19 residues long. The V gene end was trimmed by 4 bases and the J gene end by 0 bases; junction bases not matched to a gene: 7. Germline CDR1 reads MGHRA; CDR2 reads YSYEKL. CDR3 loop: CASSPAGLAGGHSYNEQFF. Here the CDR3 DNA reads TGCGCCAGCAGCCCTGCAGGACTAGCGGGGGGGCACTCCTACAATGAGCAGTTCTTC.